The 2 T cell receptor beta chains below come from one sample, sequenced in a study of T cells in Graves' hyperthyroidism and ophthalmopathy. Amplification of TCR beta CDR3 regions was performed using RNA transcripts as template. Carried out on the TCR CDR3, a first-round RT-PCR used the HTBI primer set. TCRdb reprocessed the multiplex PCR reads with MiXCR, giving one entry per CDR3 protein. Here the sample spans about 400,000 distinct CDR3 sequences, more than 12% being singletons. The source material was blood. Source of these receptors: a man aged 45-65 years with Graves' ophthalmopathy.

This clonotype has just a few counts. The chain recombines TRBV12-3 or TRBV12-4 with TRBJ2-3; tentatively, D is TRBD1 or TRBD2 (5 bases each). This CDR3 contains 14 residues. V lost 5 bases, J lost 8 bases, and 17 bases lay in between. The CDR3 DNA reads as TGTGCCAGCAGTCTACCACCCGGGACGTCTACGCAGTATTTT. It is translated as CASSLPPGTSTQYF.

The sample holds many counts of this clonotype. The chain employs TRBV19 and TRBJ1-1; D call uncertain. V gave up 3 bases and J gave up 4 bases, with 12 bases separating them. CDR1 and CDR2 from the germline V gene are LNHDA and SQIVND (reference sequence). The CDR3 sequence is 14 residues long. This CDR3 reads CASSMGSGSTEAFF. The CDR3 nucleotides read TGTGCCAGTAGTATGGGGAGCGGGTCCACTGAAGCTTTCTTT.